Listed here are 2 T cell receptor beta chains from one sample, sequenced in a study of Graves' ophthalmopathy and Graves' hyperthyroidism. From RNA, the CDR3 regions of TCR beta chains were amplified and sequenced. The first-round RT-PCR employed HTBI primers together with the Qiagen OneStep RT-PCR kit. A multiplex PCR was then performed as the second round. From the multiplex PCR reads, TCRdb called clonotypes with MiXCR, one entry per CDR3 protein. The profile shows about 620,000 distinct CDR3 sequences, about a fifth of them singletons. Material: peripheral blood. The receptors were sampled from a young woman with stable Graves' hyperthyroidism. Some clones in this sample may be carry-over from other donors' samples.

This clonotype was detected ten times or more. The chain recombines TRBV28 with TRBJ1-2; D gene uncertain. Germline V gene sequence: CDR1 MDHEN, CDR2 SYDVKM. CDR3 length: 15 residues. V lost 3 bases and J lost 7, with 18 bases in between. The CDR3 DNA is TGTGCCAGCAGTTTCTGGCGGAATCGAGTGTCTGGCTACACCTTC. Its protein product is CASSFWRNRVSGYTF.

The gene calls are TRBV2 and TRBJ1-2, with D unclear. Germline V CDR1 and CDR2: SNHLY, FYNNEI. The CDR3 is 15 residues long. The ends were cut back, 1 base at V and 7 bases at J, with 16 bases in the middle. The CDR3 DNA follows: TGTGCCAGCAGTGAAGGGAGCAGTGGAGGCGGTGGCTACACCTTC. Its translation: CASSEGSSGGGGYTF.